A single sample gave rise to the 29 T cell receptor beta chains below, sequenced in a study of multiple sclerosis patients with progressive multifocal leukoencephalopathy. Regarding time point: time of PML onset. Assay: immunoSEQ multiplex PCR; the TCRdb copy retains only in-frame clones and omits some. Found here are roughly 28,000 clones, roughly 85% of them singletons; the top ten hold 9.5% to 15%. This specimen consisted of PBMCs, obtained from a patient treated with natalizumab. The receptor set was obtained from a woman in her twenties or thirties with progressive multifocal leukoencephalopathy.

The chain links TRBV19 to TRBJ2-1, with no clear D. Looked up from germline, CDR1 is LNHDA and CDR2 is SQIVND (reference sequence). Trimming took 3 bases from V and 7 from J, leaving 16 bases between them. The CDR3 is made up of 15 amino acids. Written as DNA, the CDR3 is TGTGCCAGTAGTATCGGCAGACGTAACGTTAATGAGCAGTTCTTC. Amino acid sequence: CASSIGRRNVNEQFF.

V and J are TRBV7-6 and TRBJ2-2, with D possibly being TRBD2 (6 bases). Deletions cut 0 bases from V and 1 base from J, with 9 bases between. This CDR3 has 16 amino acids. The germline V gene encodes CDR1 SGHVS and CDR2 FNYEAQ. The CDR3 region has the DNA TGTGCCAGCAGCTTAGCGTCGGGAGAGAACACCGGGGAGCTGTTTTTT. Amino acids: CASSLASGENTGELFF.

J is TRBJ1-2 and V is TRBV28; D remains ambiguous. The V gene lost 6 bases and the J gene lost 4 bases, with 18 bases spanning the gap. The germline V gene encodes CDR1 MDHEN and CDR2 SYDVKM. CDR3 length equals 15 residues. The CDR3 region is CASRKVGTGIYGYTF. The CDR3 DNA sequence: TGTGCCAGCAGGAAAGTAGGAACCGGGATCTATGGCTACACCTTC.

The CDR3 DNA is TGCGCCAGCAGCCAAAGGGCAGGGGGAACTGAAGCTTTCTTT. This translates into CASSQRAGGTEAFF. This chain joins TRBV4-1 and TRBJ1-1, with TRBD1 matching 7 bases. Trimming removed 2 bases from V and 5 bases from J; junction bases left unmatched: 5. The CDR3 is 14 amino acids. Germline CDR1 and CDR2: MGHRA and YSYEKL.

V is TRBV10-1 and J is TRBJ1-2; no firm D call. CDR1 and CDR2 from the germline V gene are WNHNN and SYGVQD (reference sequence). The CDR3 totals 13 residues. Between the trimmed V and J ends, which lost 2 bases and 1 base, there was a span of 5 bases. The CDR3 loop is CASSEGFNYGYTF. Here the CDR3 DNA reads TGCGCCAGCAGTGAGGGTTTTAACTATGGCTACACCTTC.

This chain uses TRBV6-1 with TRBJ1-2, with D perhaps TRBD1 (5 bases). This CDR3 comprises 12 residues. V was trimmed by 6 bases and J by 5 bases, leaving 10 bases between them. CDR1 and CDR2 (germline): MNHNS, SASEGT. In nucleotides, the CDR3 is TGTGCCAGCAGCTCCTCAGGGTATGGCTACACCTTC. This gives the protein CASSSSGYGYTF.

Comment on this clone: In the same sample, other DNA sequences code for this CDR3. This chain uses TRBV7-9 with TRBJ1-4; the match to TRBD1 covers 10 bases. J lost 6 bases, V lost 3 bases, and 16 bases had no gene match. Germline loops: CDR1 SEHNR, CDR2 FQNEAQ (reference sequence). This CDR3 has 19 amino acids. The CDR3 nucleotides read TGTGCCAGCAGCTTTGGACTTGGGGGGGACAGGGGTCAGGATGAAAAACTGTTTTTT. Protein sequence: CASSFGLGGDRGQDEKLFF. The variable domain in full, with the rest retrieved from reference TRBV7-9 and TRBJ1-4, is DTGVSQNPRHKITKRGQNVTFRCDPISEHNRLYWYRQTLGQGPEFLTYFQNEAQLEKSRLLSDRFSAERPKGSFSTLEIQRTEQGDSAMYLCASSFGLGGDRGQDEKLFFGSGTQLSVL.

The CDR3 bases are TGTGCCAGCAGCTTAGGGCTAGCGGGAGGACTCTCCTACGAGCAGTACTTC. It translates to CASSLGLAGGLSYEQYF. The chain is built from TRBV7-2 and TRBJ2-7, with 11 bases matching TRBD2. This CDR3 contains 17 residues. CDR1 SGHTA and CDR2 FQGNSA come from the germline V gene. With V trimmed by 1 base and J by 0 bases, 5 bases remained unmatched.

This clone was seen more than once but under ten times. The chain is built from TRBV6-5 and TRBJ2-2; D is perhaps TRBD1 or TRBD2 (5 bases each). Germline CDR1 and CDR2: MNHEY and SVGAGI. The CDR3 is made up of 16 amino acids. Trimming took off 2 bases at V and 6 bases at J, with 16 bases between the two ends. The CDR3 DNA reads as TGTGCCAGCAGTTACACCTGGGACCCCCTGGCCGGGGAGCTGTTTTTT. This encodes CASSYTWDPLAGELFF.

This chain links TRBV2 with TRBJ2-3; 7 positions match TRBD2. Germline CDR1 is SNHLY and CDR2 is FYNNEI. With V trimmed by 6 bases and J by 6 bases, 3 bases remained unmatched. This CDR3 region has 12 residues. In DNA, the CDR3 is TGTGCCAGCAGGGTTAGCGGGGATACGCAGTATTTT. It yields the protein CASRVSGDTQYF.

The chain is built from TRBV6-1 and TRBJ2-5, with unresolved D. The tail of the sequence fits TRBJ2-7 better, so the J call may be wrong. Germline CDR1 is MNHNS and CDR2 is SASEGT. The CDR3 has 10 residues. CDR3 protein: CASSVHEQYF. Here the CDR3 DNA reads TGTGCCAGCAGTGTCCACGAGCAGTACTTC.

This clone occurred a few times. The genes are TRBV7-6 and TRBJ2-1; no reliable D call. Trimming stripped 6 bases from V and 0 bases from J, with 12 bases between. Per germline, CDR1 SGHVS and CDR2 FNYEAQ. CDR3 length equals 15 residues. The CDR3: CASRAESSSYNEQFF. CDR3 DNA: TGTGCCAGCAGGGCGGAGTCGAGCTCCTACAATGAGCAGTTCTTC.

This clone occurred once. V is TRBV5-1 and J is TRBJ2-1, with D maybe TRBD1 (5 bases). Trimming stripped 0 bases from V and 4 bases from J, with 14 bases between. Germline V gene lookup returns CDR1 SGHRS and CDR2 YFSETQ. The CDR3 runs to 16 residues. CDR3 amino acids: CASSLAVARAYNEQFF. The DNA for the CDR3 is TGCGCCAGCAGCTTGGCCGTCGCCAGGGCTTACAATGAGCAGTTCTTC.

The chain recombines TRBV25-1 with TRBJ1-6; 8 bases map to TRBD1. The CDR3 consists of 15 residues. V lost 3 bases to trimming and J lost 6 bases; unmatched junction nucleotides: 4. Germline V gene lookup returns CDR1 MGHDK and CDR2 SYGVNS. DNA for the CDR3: TGTGCCAGCAGTGACAGGGGGCCCGGTAATTCACCCCTCCACTTT. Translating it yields CASSDRGPGNSPLHF.

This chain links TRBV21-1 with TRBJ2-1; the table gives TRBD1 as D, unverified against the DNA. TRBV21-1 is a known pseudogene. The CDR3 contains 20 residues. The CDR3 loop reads CASSASRDREGWMYYNEQFF. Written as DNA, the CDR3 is TGTGCCAGCAGCGCGTCGAGGGACAGGGAAGGTTGGATGTACTACAATGAGCAGTTCTTC.

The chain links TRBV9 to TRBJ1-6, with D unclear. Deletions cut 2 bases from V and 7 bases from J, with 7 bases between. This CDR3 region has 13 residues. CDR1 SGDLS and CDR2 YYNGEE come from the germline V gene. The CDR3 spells CASSVGSNSPLHF. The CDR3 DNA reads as TGTGCCAGCAGCGTCGGATCGAATTCACCCCTCCACTTT. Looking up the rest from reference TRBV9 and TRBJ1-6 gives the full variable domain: DSGVTQTPKHLITATGQRVTLRCSPRSGDLSVYWYQQSLDQGLQFLIQYYNGEERAKGNILERFSAQQFPDLHSELNLSSLELGDSALYFCASSVGSNSPLHFGNGTRLTVT.

In nucleotides, the CDR3 is TGTGCCAGCAGCCCCCCAAGGACTAGAAGTACCGGGGAGCTGTTTTTT. Translated: CASSPPRTRSTGELFF. The chain combines TRBV5-4 with TRBJ2-2; TRBD2 agrees at 7 bases. There are 16 residues in the CDR3. Germline lookup yields CDR1 SGHNT and CDR2 YYREEE (reference sequence). J was trimmed by 5 bases and V by 4 bases; bases with no gene match: 11.

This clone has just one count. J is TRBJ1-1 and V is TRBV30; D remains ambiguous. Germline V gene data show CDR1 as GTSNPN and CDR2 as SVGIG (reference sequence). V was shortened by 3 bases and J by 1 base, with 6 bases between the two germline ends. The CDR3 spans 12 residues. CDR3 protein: CAWRLGNTEAFF. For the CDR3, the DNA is TGTGCCTGGAGGCTGGGGAACACTGAAGCTTTCTTT.

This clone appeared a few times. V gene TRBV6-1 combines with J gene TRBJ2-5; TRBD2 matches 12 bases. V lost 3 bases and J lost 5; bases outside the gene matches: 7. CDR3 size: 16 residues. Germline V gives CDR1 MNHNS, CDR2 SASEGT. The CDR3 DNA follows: TGTGCCAGCAGTGAGCTAGCGGGAGGGCCGTGGGAGACCCAGTACTTC. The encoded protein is CASSELAGGPWETQYF.

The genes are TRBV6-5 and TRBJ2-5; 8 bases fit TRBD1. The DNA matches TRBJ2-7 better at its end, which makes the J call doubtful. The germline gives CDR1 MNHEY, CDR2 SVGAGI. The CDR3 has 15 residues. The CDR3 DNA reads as TGTGCCAGCAGTCCACTACTCACAGGGGGGTGCGAGCAGTACTTC. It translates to CASSPLLTGGCEQYF.

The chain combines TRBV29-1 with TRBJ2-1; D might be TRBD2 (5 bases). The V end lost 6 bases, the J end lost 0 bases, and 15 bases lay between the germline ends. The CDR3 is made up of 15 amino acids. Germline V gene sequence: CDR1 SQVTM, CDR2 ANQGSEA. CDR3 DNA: TGCAGCGTCCAAGGACTCACAAACTCCTACAATGAGCAGTTCTTC. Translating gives CSVQGLTNSYNEQFF.

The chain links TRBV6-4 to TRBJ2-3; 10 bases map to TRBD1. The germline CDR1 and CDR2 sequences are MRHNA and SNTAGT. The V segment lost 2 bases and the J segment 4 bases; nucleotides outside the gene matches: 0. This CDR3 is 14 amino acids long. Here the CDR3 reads CASSDGTGADTQYF. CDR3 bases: TGTGCCAGCAGTGACGGGACAGGGGCAGATACGCAGTATTTT.

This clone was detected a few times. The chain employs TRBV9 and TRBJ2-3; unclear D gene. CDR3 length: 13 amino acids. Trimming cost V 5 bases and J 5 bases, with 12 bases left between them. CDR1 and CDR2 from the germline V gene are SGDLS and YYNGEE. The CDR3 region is CASSNLDGDTQYF. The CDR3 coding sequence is TGTGCCAGCAGTAATTTAGACGGAGATACGCAGTATTTT. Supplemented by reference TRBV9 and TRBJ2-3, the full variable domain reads DSGVTQTPKHLITATGQRVTLRCSPRSGDLSVYWYQQSLDQGLQFLIQYYNGEERAKGNILERFSAQQFPDLHSELNLSSLELGDSALYFCASSNLDGDTQYFGPGTRLTVL.

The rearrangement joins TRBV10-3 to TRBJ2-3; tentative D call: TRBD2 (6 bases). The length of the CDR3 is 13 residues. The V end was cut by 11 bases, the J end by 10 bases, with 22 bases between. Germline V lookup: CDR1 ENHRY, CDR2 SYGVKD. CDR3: CAANRDLGEAQYF. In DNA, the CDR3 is TGTGCCGCTAACCGGGACTTAGGAGAGGCGCAGTATTTT.

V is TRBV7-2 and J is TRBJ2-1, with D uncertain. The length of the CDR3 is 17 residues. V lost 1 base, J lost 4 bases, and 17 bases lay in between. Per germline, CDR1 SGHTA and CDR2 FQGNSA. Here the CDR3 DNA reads TGTGCCAGCAGCTTAGGACCCCCTAGGGCGCTATACAATGAGCAGTTCTTC. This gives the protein CASSLGPPRALYNEQFF.

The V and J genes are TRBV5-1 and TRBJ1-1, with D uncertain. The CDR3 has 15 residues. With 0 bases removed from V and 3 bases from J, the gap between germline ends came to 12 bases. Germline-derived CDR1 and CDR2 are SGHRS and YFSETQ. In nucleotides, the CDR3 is TGCGCCAGCAGCTTGGACGGGCAGAGAGACACTGAAGCTTTCTTT. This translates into CASSLDGQRDTEAFF.

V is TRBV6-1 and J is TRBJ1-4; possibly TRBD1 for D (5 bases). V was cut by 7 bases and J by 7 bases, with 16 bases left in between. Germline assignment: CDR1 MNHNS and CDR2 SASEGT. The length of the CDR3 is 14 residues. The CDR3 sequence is CASKGRWDSEKLFF. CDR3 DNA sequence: TGTGCCAGCAAGGGACGGTGGGACTCTGAAAAACTGTTTTTT.

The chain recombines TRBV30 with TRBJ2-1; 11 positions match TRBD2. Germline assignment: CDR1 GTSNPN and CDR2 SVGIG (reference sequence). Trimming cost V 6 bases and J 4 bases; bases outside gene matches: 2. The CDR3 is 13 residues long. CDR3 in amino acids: CACGTSGYNEQFF. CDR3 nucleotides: TGTGCCTGCGGGACTAGCGGATACAATGAGCAGTTCTTC. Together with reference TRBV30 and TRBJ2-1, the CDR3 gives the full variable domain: SQTIHQWPATLVQPVGSPLSLECTVEGTSNPNLYWYRQAAGRGLQLLFYSVGIGQISSEVPQNLSASRPQDRQFILSSKKLLLSDSGFYLCACGTSGYNEQFFGPGTRLTVL.

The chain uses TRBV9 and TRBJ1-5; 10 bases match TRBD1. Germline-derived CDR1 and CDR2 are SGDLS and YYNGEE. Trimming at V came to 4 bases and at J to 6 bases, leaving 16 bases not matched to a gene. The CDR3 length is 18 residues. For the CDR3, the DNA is TGTGCCAGCAGCACCCGGGACAGGGGAGAGGGAGTGAGTCAGCCCCAGCATTTT. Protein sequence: CASSTRDRGEGVSQPQHF.